This entry concerns a single TCR beta chain. The data stem from a study of blood T cell repertoires in COVID-19. Looking at the study overall: The origin of the acute and convalescent COVID-19 samples was the United States, Italy and Spain. PBMCs, B-cell-depleted T cells, or T cells provided the cDNA or gDNA that made up the material.

Original methodology: Using reference gene primer amplification, nucleated cell counts were estimated. Generated by immunoSEQ multiplex PCR, the TCRdb table keeps only in-frame clones and is missing some. V, J and clone size are those of that table, while D and trimming were read from the DNA. The sample has fewer than 300,000 clones; roughly nine tenths are singletons. This CDR3 is 9 amino acids long. Seattle patient enrollment occurred during active infection, with longitudinal follow-up thereafter. The receptor comes from a woman aged 25 to 39 with COVID-19, enrolled during active disease. The chain links TRBV21-1 to TRBJ1-1; the listed D gene, TRBD1, was not tested against the DNA. TRBV21-1 is labeled a pseudogene. The material sequenced was peripheral blood. CDR3 in amino acids: CASQVEAFF. Written as DNA, the CDR3 is TGTGCCAGCCAGGTTGAAGCTTTCTTT.